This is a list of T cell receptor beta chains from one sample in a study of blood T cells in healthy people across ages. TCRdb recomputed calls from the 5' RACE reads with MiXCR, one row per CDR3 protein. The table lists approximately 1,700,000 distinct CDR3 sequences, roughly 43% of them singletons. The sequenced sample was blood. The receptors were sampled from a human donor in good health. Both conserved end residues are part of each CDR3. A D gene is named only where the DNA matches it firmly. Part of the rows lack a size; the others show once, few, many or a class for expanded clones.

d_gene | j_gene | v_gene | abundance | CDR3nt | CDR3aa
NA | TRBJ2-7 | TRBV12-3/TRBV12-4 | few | TGTGCCAGCAGTTCGGCATACTACGAGCAGTACTTC | CASSSAYYEQYF
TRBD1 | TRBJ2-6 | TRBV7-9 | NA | TGTGCCAGCAGCCTGGGACAGGGGATAATAGGGGCCAACGTCCTGACTTTC | CASSLGQGIIGANVLTF
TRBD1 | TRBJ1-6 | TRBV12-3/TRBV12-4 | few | TGTGCCAGCAGTAACCGGGACAGGGGTAATTCACCCCTCCACTTT | CASSNRDRGNSPLHF
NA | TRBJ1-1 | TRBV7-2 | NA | TGTGCCAGCAGCACCTCGTCGAGTACGGGCACTGAAGCTTTCTTT | CASSTSSSTGTEAFF
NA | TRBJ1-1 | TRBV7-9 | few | TGTGCCAGCAGCTTATCAAAGAACACTGAAGCTTTCTTT | CASSLSKNTEAFF
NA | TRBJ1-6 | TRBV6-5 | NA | TGTGCCAGCACGAGGGGGGGCCCAAATTCACCCCTCCACTTT | CASTRGGPNSPLHF
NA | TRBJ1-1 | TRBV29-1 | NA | TGCAGCGTTGTGGGGAGGGGGAGCACTGAAGCTTTCTTT | CSVVGRGSTEAFF
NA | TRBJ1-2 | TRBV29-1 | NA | TGCAGCGTTGCTGACGGGGCGAGTGGCTACACCTTC | CSVADGASGYTF
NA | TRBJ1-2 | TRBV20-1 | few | TGCAGTGCTACAGATTACTCCTACGGCTACACCTTC | CSATDYSYGYTF
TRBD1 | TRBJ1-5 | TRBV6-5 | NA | TGTGCCAGCAGTATCGACAGGGGCGGGCAGCCCCAGCATTTT | CASSIDRGGQPQHF
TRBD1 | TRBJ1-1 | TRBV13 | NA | TGTGCCAGCAAAAACCGGGACAGGGGGGTTATGGCTGAAGCTTTCTTT | CASKNRDRGVMAEAFF
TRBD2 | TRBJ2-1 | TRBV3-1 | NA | TGTGCCAGCAGCCAAGAACCCCAACCTAGCGGGGGAGAAGAGACCCAGTTCTTC | CASSQEPQPSGGEETQFF
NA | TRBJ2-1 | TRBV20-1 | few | TGCAGTGCCCAAGCTTTGCGGGGCGACAATGAGCAGTTCTTC | CSAQALRGDNEQFF
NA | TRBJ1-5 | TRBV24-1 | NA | TGTGCCACCAGTGACTCTCAGGGGAGCGGGCAGCCCCAGCATTTT | CATSDSQGSGQPQHF
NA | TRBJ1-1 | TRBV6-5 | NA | TGTGCCAGCAGTTACCAGGGTGAAGCTTTCTTT | CASSYQGEAFF
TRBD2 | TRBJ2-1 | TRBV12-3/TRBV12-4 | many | TGTGCCAGCACTATCTGGGCGGGGGGCAATGTTGTTGACAATGAGCAGTTCTTC | CASTIWAGGNVVDNEQFF
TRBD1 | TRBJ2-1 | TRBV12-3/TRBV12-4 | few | TGTGCCAGCATCAGGACAGGTTACAATGAGCAGTTCTTC | CASIRTGYNEQFF
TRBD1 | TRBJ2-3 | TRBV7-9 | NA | TGTGCCAGCAGCCCCCCGGACAGGGATGGCACAGATACGCAGTATTTT | CASSPPDRDGTDTQYF
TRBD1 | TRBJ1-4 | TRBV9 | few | TGTGCCAGCAGCGCGGGACAGGGGGCGAAAAAACTGTTTTTT | CASSAGQGAKKLFF
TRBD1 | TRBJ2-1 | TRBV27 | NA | TGTGCCAGCAGTTTCCCAGACAGGGACCTGGGGGATGAGCAGTTCTTC | CASSFPDRDLGDEQFF
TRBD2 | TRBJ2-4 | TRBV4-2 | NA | TGTGCCAGCAGCCATACTAGCGGGGGGGCCAGATGGGCCAAAAACATTCAGTACTTC | CASSHTSGGARWAKNIQYF
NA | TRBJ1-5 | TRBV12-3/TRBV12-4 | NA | TGTGCCAGCAGTTTAAATGTCAGGGTCCAGCCCCAGCATTTT | CASSLNVRVQPQHF
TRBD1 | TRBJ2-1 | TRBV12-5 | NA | TGTGCTAGTGGCCTCCGGGACAGGACTTACAATGAGCAGTTCTTC | CASGLRDRTYNEQFF
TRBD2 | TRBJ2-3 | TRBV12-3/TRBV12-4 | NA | TGTGCCAGCAGCCCTTGGCGGGGGGCCGGCACAGATGCGCAGTATTTT | CASSPWRGAGTDAQYF
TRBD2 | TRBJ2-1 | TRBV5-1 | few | TGCGCCAGCAGCTTTAGCGGGGGGGAAACCAAGGACGGGAGCTACTCCTACAATGAGCAGTTCTTC | CASSFSGGETKDGSYSYNEQFF
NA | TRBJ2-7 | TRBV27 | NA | TGTGCCAGCAGTCAAGGGACTTTCTACGAGCTGTACTTC | CASSQGTFYELYF
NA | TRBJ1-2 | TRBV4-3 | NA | TGCGTCAGCAGCCAAGATATAGGAGAGTATGGCTACACCTTC | CVSSQDIGEYGYTF
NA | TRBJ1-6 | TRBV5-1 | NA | TGCGCCAGCGCAGGTATGAAGGGTAATTCACCCCTCCACTTT | CASAGMKGNSPLHF
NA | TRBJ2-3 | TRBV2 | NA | TGTGCCAGCAGTGAACGACAGAGCCTGTGGGATACGCAGTATTTT | CASSERQSLWDTQYF
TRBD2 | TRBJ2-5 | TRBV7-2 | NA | TGTGCCAGCAGCTTAGGAGGACTAGCGGGGGGGCTAAGGGAGACCCAGTACTTC | CASSLGGLAGGLRETQYF
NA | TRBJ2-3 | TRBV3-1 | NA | TGTGCCAGCCGACAGCTCAATACGCAGTATTTT | CASRQLNTQYF
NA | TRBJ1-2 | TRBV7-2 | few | TGTGCCAGCAGCTTACCAGGGAGTCTCGCCTATGGCTACACCTTC | CASSLPGSLAYGYTF
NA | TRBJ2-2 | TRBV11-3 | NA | TGTGCCAGCAGCTTGGAGGAGGGGTCCTACACCGGGGAGCTGTTTTTT | CASSLEEGSYTGELFF
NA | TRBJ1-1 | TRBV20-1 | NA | TGCAGTGCTAGAGAGGGGACTGCTGAAGCTTTCTTT | CSAREGTAEAFF
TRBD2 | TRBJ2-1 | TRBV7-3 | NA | TGTGCCAGCAGCTTACACGGGGGGAGCTCCTACAATGAGCAGTTCTTC | CASSLHGGSSYNEQFF
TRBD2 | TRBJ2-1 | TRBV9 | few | TGTGCCAGCAGCGCTAGCGGGGGGAGGGCGAATGAGCAGTTCTTC | CASSASGGRANEQFF
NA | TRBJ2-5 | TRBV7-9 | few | TGTGCCAGCAGCTTAGGCTATGGGATCCAAGAGACCCAGTACTTC | CASSLGYGIQETQYF
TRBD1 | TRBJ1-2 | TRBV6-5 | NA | TGTGCCAGCAGTCACCGACAGGGTACCTATGGCTACACCTTC | CASSHRQGTYGYTF
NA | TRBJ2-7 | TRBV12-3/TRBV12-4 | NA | TGTGCCAGCAGACAAAACCGGGACGGCTCCTACGAGCAGTACTTC | CASRQNRDGSYEQYF
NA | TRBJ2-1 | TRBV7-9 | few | TGTGCCAGCAGCTTAGGATACGGGACTCGGGGAAACAATGAGCAGTTCTTC | CASSLGYGTRGNNEQFF
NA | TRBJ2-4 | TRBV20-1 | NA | TGCAGTGCTAGAAGTGGGGGCCGGAGGGAAAACATTCAGTACTTC | CSARSGGRRENIQYF
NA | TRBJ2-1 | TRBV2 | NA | TGTGCCAGCAGTTCATTAGCCGTGGGTTATGAGCAGTTCTTC | CASSSLAVGYEQFF
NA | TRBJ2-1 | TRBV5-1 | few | TGCGCCAGCAGCTTCCGGGACCACCTCTACAATGAGCAGTTCTTC | CASSFRDHLYNEQFF
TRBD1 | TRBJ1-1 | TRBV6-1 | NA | TGTGCCAGCAGTGAAGTGGGACAGGATAGGAACACTGAAGCTTTCTTT | CASSEVGQDRNTEAFF
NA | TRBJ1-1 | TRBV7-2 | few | TGTGCCAGCAGCCCGGACCGTGGGATGAACACTGAAGCTTTCTTT | CASSPDRGMNTEAFF
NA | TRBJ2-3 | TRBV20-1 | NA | TGCAGTGCTAGAGATCGTAAGAGGTACGGCACAGATACGCAGTATTTT | CSARDRKRYGTDTQYF
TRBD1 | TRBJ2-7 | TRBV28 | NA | TGTGCCAGCAGGGTCCCTACAGGGGACGAGCAGTACTTC | CASRVPTGDEQYF
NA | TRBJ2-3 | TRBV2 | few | TGTGCCAGCAGGGTTGGGGGGACGACGCAGTATTTT | CASRVGGTTQYF
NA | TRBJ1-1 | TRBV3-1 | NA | TGTGCCAGCCGATCAAAGCGGCTGAACACTGAAGCTTTCTTT | CASRSKRLNTEAFF
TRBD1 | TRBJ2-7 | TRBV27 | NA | TGTGCCAGCAGAAAGGGACAGACCCTCACCCCCTACGAGCAGTACTTC | CASRKGQTLTPYEQYF
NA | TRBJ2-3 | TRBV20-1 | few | TGCAGTGCGCAACTAGGGGCAGAGGGGACAGATACGCAGTATTTT | CSAQLGAEGTDTQYF